What follows are 32 T cell receptor beta chains derived from one specimen sequenced in a study of molecular identifiers for immune sequencing clone quantification. TCRdb independently ran MiXCR on the PCR reads; one entry per CDR3 protein. Of about 8,300 distinct CDR3 sequences detected, around a third appear once; the ten largest clones hold approximately 5.6%. The sample was naive CD8+ T cells from blood, with Jurkat cell RNA spiked in. The subset is: FACS-sorted CD8+CD4-CCR7+CD45RA+ naive T cells. These receptor sequences come from a human donor in good health. Some libraries in this study had Jurkat cell RNA spiked in.

In its sample, this clonotype was seen a few times. The chain recombines TRBV7-9 with TRBJ2-1, with no clear D. V was cut by 10 bases and J by 0 bases, with 13 bases left in between. Germline V lookup: CDR1 SEHNR, CDR2 FQNEAQ (reference sequence). The CDR3 sequence is 14 residues long. CDR3 bases: TGTGCCAACTCGTTGGGCGGCTCCTACAATGAGCAGTTCTTC. This encodes CANSLGGSYNEQFF.

V gene TRBV21-1 combines with J gene TRBJ2-3; the tabulated D call, TRBD2, remains unverified against the DNA. TRBV21-1 counts as a pseudogene. This CDR3 is built from 14 residues. The CDR3 loop reads CASSSGAQEDTQYF. Written as DNA, the CDR3 is TGTGCCAGCAGCTCCGGGGCCCAGGAGGATACGCAGTATTTT.

This clonotype was detected once. For the CDR3, the DNA is TGCGCCAGCAGCCAAGGCTTAGCAGGAACAGATACGCAGTATTTT. Protein sequence: CASSQGLAGTDTQYF. V gene TRBV4-3 combines with J gene TRBJ2-3; D is uncertain. The germline gives CDR1 LGHNA, CDR2 YSLEER. V lost 1 base and J 3 bases, leaving 11 bases between the germline ends. This CDR3 contains 15 residues.

V and J are TRBV5-5 and TRBJ2-7, with 10 positions matching TRBD2. The J segment lost 5 bases and the V segment lost 4 bases, leaving 0 bases of the junction unmatched. CDR3 length equals 12 residues. Germline assignment: CDR1 SGHKS and CDR2 YYEKEE (reference sequence). The CDR3 region is CASSGLADEQYF. As DNA, the CDR3 is TGTGCCAGCAGCGGACTAGCGGACGAGCAGTACTTC.

By sample fraction, this clonotype is medium-sized. The chain links TRBV29-1 to TRBJ2-7; unclear D gene. Germline V gene data show CDR1 as SQVTM and CDR2 as ANQGSEA. Deletions cut 1 base from V and 6 bases from J, with 19 bases between. This CDR3 comprises 15 residues. This CDR3 reads CSVEGQAWAGVEQYF. CDR3 DNA: TGCAGCGTTGAAGGGCAGGCCTGGGCTGGGGTCGAGCAGTACTTC.

This clonotype is judged medium-sized. The V gene is TRBV7-2, the J gene TRBJ2-7; the D gene is possibly TRBD2 (5 bases). The germline CDR1 and CDR2 sequences are SGHTA and FQGNSA. V lost 0 bases and J 5 bases, leaving 17 bases between the germline ends. The CDR3 runs to 16 residues. The CDR3, as DNA: TGTGCCAGCAGCTTAGCCTCCGGGGTCCCAATCAACGAGCAGTACTTC. It translates to CASSLASGVPINEQYF.

The table lists this clonotype with a count of one. This likely comes from a read error, as the CDR3 has no conserved phenylalanine or tryptophan at its end. The DNA is omitted, as the CDR3 cannot be located on it reliably, and the CDR3 follows TCRdb's listing. This chain joins TRBV7-9 and TRBJ2-3. Germline V CDR1 and CDR2: SEHNR, FQNEAQ (reference sequence). 14 amino acids form the CDR3, both terminal residues included. CDR3 region: CASSLGASTDTRYI.

The chain couples TRBV6-2 or TRBV6-3 to TRBJ1-5; TRBD1 matches at 7 bases. Germline CDR1 is MNHEY and CDR2 is SVGEGT. Losses at the gene ends were 6 bases for V and 7 bases for J; bases not matched to a gene: 6. This CDR3 comprises 13 residues. Here the CDR3 reads CASRDRDKQPQHF. CDR3 sequence (DNA): TGTGCCAGCAGAGACAGGGACAAACAGCCCCAGCATTTT.

By its share, this clonotype is hyperexpanded. The chain uses TRBV5-1 and TRBJ2-7, with 9 bases that match TRBD1. V dropped 3 bases and J dropped 0; count of bases not matched to a gene: 10. The CDR3 has 17 residues. CDR1 and CDR2 (germline): SGHRS, YFSETQ. Written as DNA, the CDR3 is TGCGCCAGCAGCTGGACCTCCGGACAGGGGTACTCCTACGAGCAGTACTTC. Its translation is CASSWTSGQGYSYEQYF.

This chain uses TRBV6-5 with TRBJ1-1, with D possibly matching TRBD1 (6 bases). Trimming stripped 6 bases from V and 5 bases from J, with 13 bases between. The length of the CDR3 is 13 residues. Germline CDR1 MNHEY, CDR2 SVGAGI. DNA of the CDR3: TGTGCCAGCAGCTCTCTCAGGGGTACTGAAGCTTTCTTT. Translated: CASSSLRGTEAFF.

The CDR3 loop reads CASTQGRRAQYF. In DNA form, the CDR3 reads TGTGCCAGCACGCAGGGGCGCCGGGCCCAGTACTTC. The V call is TRBV21-1, the J call TRBJ2-5; TRBD1, as called in the table, went unchecked against the DNA. TRBV21-1 is assigned pseudogene status. This CDR3 has 12 residues.

V is TRBV29-1 and J is TRBJ2-7; 10 bases map to TRBD1. The CDR3 is 13 amino acids. The V gene end was trimmed by 1 base and the J gene end by 4 bases; junction bases not matched to a gene: 1. Germline values: CDR1 SQVTM, CDR2 ANQGSEA. The CDR3 loop is CSVEGGQGYEQYF. The CDR3 nucleotides are TGCAGCGTTGAAGGGGGACAGGGGTACGAGCAGTACTTC.

This clonotype was found a few times. V gene TRBV13 combines with J gene TRBJ2-3; possibly TRBD1 or TRBD2 for D (5 bases each). The V gene lost 5 bases and the J gene lost 6 bases, with 12 bases spanning the gap. The CDR3 totals 13 residues. Germline CDR1 reads PRHDT; CDR2 reads FYEKMQ (reference sequence). The CDR3 DNA is TGTGCCAGCAGCAAAACTAGGGGCGATACGCAGTATTTT. Translation: CASSKTRGDTQYF.

The rearrangement joins TRBV28 to TRBJ2-2; no clear D. CDR3 length equals 11 residues. CDR1 and CDR2 (germline): MDHEN, SYDVKM. V lost 7 bases, J lost 7 bases, and 7 bases lay in between. The DNA of the CDR3 is TGTGCCAGCACCTCGTTCGGGGAGCTGTTTTTT. Translation: CASTSFGELFF.

This chain links TRBV9 with TRBJ2-7; 8 bases are a match to TRBD1. Germline trimming cut 3 bases from V and 7 bases from J; bases unmatched to any gene: 12. Germline V gene sequence: CDR1 SGDLS, CDR2 YYNGEE. This CDR3 comprises 15 residues. The CDR3 region is CASSATGTGPKEQYF. CDR3 coding DNA: TGTGCCAGCAGCGCGACCGGGACAGGACCAAAGGAGCAGTACTTC.

The chain couples TRBV6-2 or TRBV6-3 to TRBJ2-7, with D perhaps being TRBD1 or TRBD2 (5 bases each). V was pared by 5 bases and J by 4 bases, with 21 bases between. The CDR3 consists of 16 residues. Germline CDR1 and CDR2: MNHEY and SVGEGT. The CDR3 coding sequence is TGTGCCAGCAGTAATGCGGACAATTGGGGAGAGTACGAGCAGTACTTC. It is translated as CASSNADNWGEYEQYF.

The genes are TRBV12-3 or TRBV12-4 and TRBJ1-1, with D tentatively TRBD1 (5 bases). This CDR3 is built from 15 residues. Trimming stripped 5 bases from V and 3 bases from J, with 16 bases between. The CDR3 bases are TGTGCCAGCAGTCCAGGGCCGAGCCCCTACACTGAAGCTTTCTTT. Amino acids: CASSPGPSPYTEAFF.

J is TRBJ2-7 and V is TRBV28; 9 nucleotides agree with TRBD2. The CDR3 consists of 15 residues. Germline loops: CDR1 MDHEN, CDR2 SYDVKM. V lost 5 bases to trimming and J lost 6 bases; unmatched junction nucleotides: 11. The CDR3 sequence: CASSVPLAGHGEQYF. CDR3 in DNA: TGTGCCAGCAGTGTGCCGCTAGCGGGACACGGCGAGCAGTACTTC.

The rearrangement uses TRBV4-1 and TRBJ1-2; D not certain. V was trimmed by 4 bases and J by 7 bases, leaving 25 bases between them. The CDR3 is 17 residues long. Per germline, CDR1 MGHRA and CDR2 YSYEKL. CDR3 region: CASSLHRVAQAHGGYTF. The DNA of the CDR3 is TGCGCCAGCAGCCTTCACCGCGTGGCGCAGGCTCATGGTGGCTACACCTTC.

The sample holds a few counts of this clonotype. This chain joins TRBV13 and TRBJ2-5, with 8 bases that match TRBD2. This CDR3 is 17 amino acids long. The germline V gene has CDR1 PRHDT and CDR2 FYEKMQ (reference sequence). V gave up 5 bases and J gave up 2 bases; unmatched junction bases: 13. The CDR3 sequence: CASSRSYSSGGQETQYF. CDR3 coding DNA: TGTGCCAGCAGCCGCTCCTACTCCTCGGGGGGGCAAGAGACCCAGTACTTC.

This clonotype has just one count. A much larger clonotype is one base distant, so this may be a read error. This chain links TRBV5-4 with TRBJ2-7; 13 bases line up with TRBD2. The CDR3 runs to 17 residues. Per germline, CDR1 SGHNT and CDR2 YYREEE (reference sequence). CDR3 residues: CACSKPGLAGYSYEQYF. Written as DNA, the CDR3 is TGTGCCTGCAGCAAGCCGGGACTAGCGGGATACTCCTACGAGCAGTACTTC. The variable domain in full, with the rest retrieved from reference TRBV5-4 and TRBJ2-7, is ETGVTQSPTHLIKTRGQQVTLRCSSQSGHNTVSWYQQALGQGPQFIFQYYREEENGRGNFPPRFSGLQFPNYSSELNVNALELDDSALYLCACSKPGLAGYSYEQYFGPGTRLTVT.

This clonotype showed up just a few times. The chain links TRBV7-9 to TRBJ2-2; no definite D call. Germline assignment: CDR1 SEHNR and CDR2 FQNEAQ (reference sequence). This CDR3 spans 14 amino acids. The V end lost 5 bases, the J end lost 1 base, and 8 bases lay between the germline ends. The CDR3 nucleotides read TGTGCCAGCAGCCCAACGAGGAACACCGGGGAGCTGTTTTTT. It is translated as CASSPTRNTGELFF.

The chain links TRBV7-8 to TRBJ2-5; 8 bases agree with TRBD1. Germline trimming cut 3 bases from V and 3 bases from J; bases unmatched to any gene: 6. Germline assignment: CDR1 SGHVS and CDR2 FQNEAQ. The CDR3 has 15 residues. CDR3 bases: TGTGCCAGCAGCTTGGGGACAGGCAATAAAGAGACCCAGTACTTC. Encoded protein: CASSLGTGNKETQYF.

Sample share makes this clonotype medium-sized. The chain is built from TRBV29-1 and TRBJ2-5; a weak D match, TRBD2 (6 bases). CDR3 length equals 13 residues. Germline V gene lookup returns CDR1 SQVTM and CDR2 ANQGSEA. The V end was cut by 8 bases, the J end by 2 bases, with 15 bases between. The CDR3: CSMEGRKQETQYF. The CDR3 nucleotides read TGCAGCATGGAGGGGCGGAAGCAAGAGACCCAGTACTTC.

In this sample, this clonotype turned up a few times. The genes are TRBV28 and TRBJ2-5; D is perhaps TRBD2 (6 bases). With 6 bases removed from V and 3 bases from J, the gap between germline ends came to 17 bases. There are 15 residues in the CDR3. CDR1 is MDHEN, CDR2 SYDVKM, per germline. The CDR3 DNA reads TGTGCCAGCAGACCGGGACCGGAGGGTAAAGAGACCCAGTACTTC. It encodes CASRPGPEGKETQYF.

V gene TRBV5-6 combines with J gene TRBJ1-2; the match to TRBD1 covers 11 bases. Germline CDR1 and CDR2: SGHDT and YYEEEE. J was trimmed by 2 bases and V by 5 bases; bases with no gene match: 8. The CDR3 consists of 16 residues. CDR3 protein: CASRDGQGAPNYGYTF. For the CDR3, the DNA is TGTGCCAGCAGGGATGGACAGGGGGCTCCGAACTATGGCTACACCTTC.

This chain uses TRBV15 with TRBJ2-5, with 7 bases lining up with TRBD1. V lost 3 bases to trimming and J lost 1 base; unmatched junction nucleotides: 8. This CDR3 has 16 amino acids. Germline V gene sequence: CDR1 LNHNV, CDR2 YYDKDF (reference sequence). The CDR3 is CATSRTRDSSQETQYF. The CDR3 nucleotides read TGTGCCACCAGCAGGACCCGGGACAGTAGCCAAGAGACCCAGTACTTC.

The V call is TRBV28, the J call TRBJ1-1; tentatively, D is TRBD1 (5 bases). V was clipped by 6 bases and J by 4 bases, with 9 bases between them. The CDR3 covers 12 residues. Germline values: CDR1 MDHEN, CDR2 SYDVKM. The CDR3 sequence is CASSGHSTEAFF. CDR3 nucleotide sequence: TGTGCCAGCAGCGGACATAGCACTGAAGCTTTCTTT.

Within the sample, this clonotype is medium-sized. V usage is TRBV2 and J usage is TRBJ2-1, with D perhaps given as TRBD1 or TRBD2 (5 bases each). The germline CDR1 and CDR2 sequences are SNHLY and FYNNEI. The CDR3 covers 15 residues. Between the trimmed V and J ends, which lost 6 bases and 0 bases, there was a span of 12 bases. CDR3 loop: CASRWGSSSYNEQFF. CDR3 nucleotides: TGTGCCAGCAGATGGGGGAGCAGCTCCTACAATGAGCAGTTCTTC.

This clonotype was counted a few times. The chain employs TRBV19 and TRBJ1-5, with D perhaps matching TRBD1 (6 bases). With 7 bases removed from V and 6 bases from J, the gap between germline ends came to 13 bases. This CDR3 is built from 13 residues. The V gene's germline CDR1 is LNHDA and CDR2 SQIVND (reference sequence). CDR3 protein: CASNTGMSQPQHF. The CDR3 region has the DNA TGTGCCAGTAACACAGGGATGAGTCAGCCCCAGCATTTT. Drawing the rest from reference TRBV19 and TRBJ1-5, the complete variable domain is DGGITQSPKYLFRKEGQNVTLSCEQNLNHDAMYWYRQDPGQGLRLIYYSQIVNDFQKGDIAEGYSVSREKKESFPLTVTSAQKNPTAFYLCASNTGMSQPQHFGDGTRLSIL.

The chain carries TRBV12-3 or TRBV12-4 and TRBJ2-7; the D is unclear. V was cut by 3 bases and J by 7 bases, with 4 bases left in between. The CDR3 consists of 10 residues. CDR3 coding DNA: TGTGCCAGCAGTTTCTGTGAGCAGTACTTC. This translates into CASSFCEQYF.

Points on this clonotype: This could be a read error, since a much larger clone is one nucleotide away. The chain has TRBV23-1 and TRBJ2-5, with no clear D. TRBV23-1 is filed as an ORF, its function uncertain. The CDR3 spans 16 residues. Trimming removed 3 bases at V and 2 bases at J, with 16 bases between. The chain's CDR3 is CASSHPWIVGQETQYF. Here the CDR3 DNA reads TGCGCCAGCAGTCACCCGTGGATCGTGGGGCAAGAGACCCAGTACTTC.